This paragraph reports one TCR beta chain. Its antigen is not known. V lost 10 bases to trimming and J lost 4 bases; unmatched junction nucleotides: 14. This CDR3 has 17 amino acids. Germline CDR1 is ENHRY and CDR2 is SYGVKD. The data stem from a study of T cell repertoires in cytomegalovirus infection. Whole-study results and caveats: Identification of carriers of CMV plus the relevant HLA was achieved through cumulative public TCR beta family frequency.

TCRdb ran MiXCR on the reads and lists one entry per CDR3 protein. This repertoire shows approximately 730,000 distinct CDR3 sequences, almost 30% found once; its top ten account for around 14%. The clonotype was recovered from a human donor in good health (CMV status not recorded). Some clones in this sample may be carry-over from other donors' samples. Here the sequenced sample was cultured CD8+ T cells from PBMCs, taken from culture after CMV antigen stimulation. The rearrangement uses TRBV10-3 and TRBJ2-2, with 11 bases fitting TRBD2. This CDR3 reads CATLSPSGGHTTGELFF. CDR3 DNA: TGTGCCACCCTAAGTCCTAGCGGGGGGCATACCACCGGGGAGCTGTTTTTT.